A single sample is the source of the 17 T cell receptor beta chains below, sequenced in a study of cytomegalovirus exposure and HLA in healthy donors. 13 Jbeta primers and 60 Vbeta primers were used for the PCR. The table came from immunoSEQ multiplex PCR; TCRdb's copy has only in-frame clones and leaves some out. In total, the table holds roughly 190,000 clones. Material for sequencing was PBMCs. The receptors were gathered from a man aged 25 to 40 in good health and CMV-seronegative.

The CDR3 DNA is TGTGCCAGTAGTATTGGACAGGGTCAGGGCTACACCTTC. Translation gives CASSIGQGQGYTF. This chain connects TRBV19 to TRBJ1-2, with 8 bases lining up with TRBD1. Trimming at V came to 3 bases and at J to 8 bases, leaving 5 bases not matched to a gene. The CDR3 runs to 13 residues. Germline V gene lookup returns CDR1 LNHDA and CDR2 SQIVND (reference sequence).

This chain joins TRBV10-1 and TRBJ2-7; 9 nucleotides match TRBD2. This CDR3 is 17 amino acids long. Germline trimming cut 0 bases from V and 6 bases from J; bases unmatched to any gene: 12. Germline CDR1 and CDR2: WNHNN and SYGVQD (reference sequence). The CDR3 is CASSESSAGGIQGEQYF. Written as DNA, the CDR3 is TGCGCCAGCAGTGAGTCGTCGGCGGGAGGGATACAAGGCGAGCAGTACTTC.

This chain connects TRBV11-2 to TRBJ2-1; perhaps TRBD2 as D (6 bases). The germline gives CDR1 SGHAT, CDR2 FQNNGV. V was pared by 7 bases and J by 3 bases, with 19 bases between. The CDR3 spans 16 residues. Here the CDR3 DNA reads TGTGCCAGCACCACTCTCGTGGGACTGAGCTACAATGAGCAGTTCTTC. This sequence encodes CASTTLVGLSYNEQFF.

V gene TRBV28 combines with J gene TRBJ2-3; 7 bases line up with TRBD1. Unmatched junction bases numbered 15, after V lost 5 bases and J lost 4 bases. The CDR3 has 17 residues. CDR1 is MDHEN and CDR2 is SYDVKM in the germline V gene. CDR3 sequence: CASSPRPGQEGADTQYF. The DNA for the CDR3 is TGTGCCAGCAGTCCACGCCCCGGACAGGAAGGGGCAGATACGCAGTATTTT.

V usage is TRBV27 and J usage is TRBJ1-2; possible D gene TRBD1, 6 bases. Germline V gene lookup returns CDR1 MNHEY and CDR2 SMNVEV (reference sequence). The CDR3 loop spans 14 amino acids. The V gene lost 0 bases and the J gene lost 4 bases, with 9 bases spanning the gap. Written as DNA, the CDR3 is TGTGCCAGCAGTTTATCGGCAGGGGCCTATGGCTACACCTTC. Its translation is CASSLSAGAYGYTF.

V usage is TRBV7-9 and J usage is TRBJ2-3; weak D call: TRBD1 (5 bases). V was clipped by 1 base and J by 2 bases, with 10 bases between them. Germline CDR1 reads SEHNR; CDR2 reads FQNEAQ (reference sequence). The CDR3 has 15 residues. CDR3 nucleotides: TGTGCCAGCAGCTTAGATCGCAGGGTCACAGATACGCAGTATTTT. This codes for CASSLDRRVTDTQYF.

The J gene is TRBJ1-2, the V gene TRBV11-3; tentatively, D is TRBD1 (5 bases). V lost 0 bases to trimming and J lost 7 bases, with 6 bases between them. The CDR3 spans 12 residues. From germline, CDR1 is SGHNT and CDR2 YENEEA. In DNA form, the CDR3 reads TGTGCCAGCAGCTTAGATGGGGCTGGCTACACCTTC. Translating it yields CASSLDGAGYTF.

The chain has TRBV6-6 and TRBJ1-1; D remains ambiguous. Per germline, CDR1 MNHNY and CDR2 SVGAGI (reference sequence). V lost 0 bases to trimming and J lost 1 base, with 6 bases between them. The CDR3 has 14 residues. The CDR3 protein is CASSYSLRNTEAFF. CDR3 bases: TGTGCCAGCAGTTACTCGCTCAGGAACACTGAAGCTTTCTTT.

V usage is TRBV4-1 and J usage is TRBJ2-1; 8 bases agree with TRBD2. Germline values: CDR1 MGHRA, CDR2 YSYEKL. Trimming removed 4 bases from V and 0 bases from J; junction bases left unmatched: 8. The CDR3 has 17 amino acids. CDR3 loop: CASSRTPSGFSYNEQFF. The DNA for the CDR3 is TGCGCCAGCAGCCGAACACCTAGCGGGTTCTCCTACAATGAGCAGTTCTTC.

The genes are TRBV30 and TRBJ2-2; TRBD2 might be the D (6 bases). Trimming cost V 2 bases and J 2 bases, with 9 bases left between them. The CDR3 runs to 14 residues. The germline V gene has CDR1 GTSNPN and CDR2 SVGIG (reference sequence). The CDR3 nucleotides read TGTGCCTGGAGTTCCGGGACTAACACCGGGGAGCTGTTTTTT. Translating gives CAWSSGTNTGELFF.

The chain links TRBV4-3 to TRBJ1-6; 9 bases map to TRBD1. The germline V gene encodes CDR1 LGHNA and CDR2 YSLEER. This CDR3 region has 16 residues. With 1 base clipped from V and 9 bases from J, the junction kept 7 bases outside the gene matches. The CDR3: CASSQVPGQGFSPLHF. CDR3 DNA sequence: TGCGCCAGCAGCCAAGTTCCGGGACAGGGATTTTCACCCCTCCACTTT.

The chain has TRBV7-9 and TRBJ1-6; perhaps TRBD1 as D (5 bases). Trimming shortened V by 5 bases and J by 5 bases, and 13 bases separated the two germline ends. CDR3 size: 15 residues. CDR1 is SEHNR, CDR2 FQNEAQ, per germline (reference sequence). CDR3 DNA: TGTGCCAGCAGCAGCGGAGGGGAACATAATTCACCCCTCCACTTT. Its protein product is CASSSGGEHNSPLHF.

The chain uses TRBV7-2 and TRBJ2-6, with D hard to call. CDR1 and CDR2 from the germline V gene are SGHTA and FQGNSA. The CDR3 totals 15 residues. With 5 bases removed from V and 4 bases from J, the gap between germline ends came to 12 bases. The CDR3 here is CASSPSPSGANVLTF. CDR3 coding DNA: TGTGCCAGCAGCCCCAGTCCCTCCGGGGCCAACGTCCTGACTTTC. Together with reference TRBV7-2 and TRBJ2-6, the CDR3 gives the full variable domain: GAGVSQSPSNKVTEKGKDVELRCDPISGHTALYWYRQSLGQGLEFLIYFQGNSAPDKSGLPSDRFSAERTGGSVSTLTIQRTQQEDSAVYLCASSPSPSGANVLTFGAGSRLTVL.

The V gene is TRBV9, the J gene TRBJ2-7, with D possibly matching TRBD2 (7 bases). The CDR3 length is 14 residues. V was pared by 3 bases and J by 5 bases, with 15 bases between. The germline CDR1 and CDR2 sequences are SGDLS and YYNGEE. The CDR3 loop is CASSELGGVHEQYF. CDR3 nucleotide sequence: TGTGCCAGCAGCGAATTAGGGGGGGTCCACGAGCAGTACTTC.

This rearrangement joins TRBV18 to TRBJ2-2; maybe TRBD1 (7 bases). There are 19 residues in the CDR3. Germline CDR1 reads KGHSH; CDR2 reads LQKENI. V dropped 2 bases and J dropped 4 bases, with 23 bases sitting between them. The CDR3 DNA is TGTGCCAGCTCACCAGATCACAGGGGCCTGGCGGGGTCCACCGGGGAGCTGTTTTTT. As protein: CASSPDHRGLAGSTGELFF.

The chain has TRBV5-1 and TRBJ2-2; D call uncertain. In germline, CDR1 is SGHRS, CDR2 YFSETQ. Trimming removed 1 base from V and 4 bases from J, with 8 bases in between. This CDR3 spans 14 amino acids. The CDR3 reads CASSLPGITGELFF. Here the CDR3 DNA reads TGCGCCAGCAGCTTGCCAGGCATCACCGGGGAGCTGTTTTTT.

The rearrangement joins TRBV6-5 to TRBJ1-6; 9 nucleotides align to TRBD1. V lost 4 bases, J lost 8 bases, and 6 bases stayed unmatched. There are 15 residues in the CDR3. Germline CDR1 MNHEY, CDR2 SVGAGI. The chain's CDR3 is CASSSSTGGDSPLHF. The CDR3 coding sequence is TGTGCCAGCAGTTCCTCGACAGGGGGAGATTCACCCCTCCACTTT.